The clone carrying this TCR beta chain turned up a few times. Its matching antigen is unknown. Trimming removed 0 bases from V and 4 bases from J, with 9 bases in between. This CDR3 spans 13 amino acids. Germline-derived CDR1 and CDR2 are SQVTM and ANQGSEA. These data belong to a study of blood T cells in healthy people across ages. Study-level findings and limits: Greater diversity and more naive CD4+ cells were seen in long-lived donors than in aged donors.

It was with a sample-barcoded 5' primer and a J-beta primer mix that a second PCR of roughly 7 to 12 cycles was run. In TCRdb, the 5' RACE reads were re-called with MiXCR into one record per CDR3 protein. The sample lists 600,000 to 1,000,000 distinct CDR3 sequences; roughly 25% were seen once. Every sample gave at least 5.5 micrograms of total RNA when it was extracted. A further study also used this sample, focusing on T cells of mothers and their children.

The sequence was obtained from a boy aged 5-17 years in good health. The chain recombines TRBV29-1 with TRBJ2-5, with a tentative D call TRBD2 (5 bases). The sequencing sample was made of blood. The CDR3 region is CSVEDAGGETQYF. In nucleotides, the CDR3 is TGCAGCGTTGAAGATGCGGGCGGAGAGACCCAGTACTTC.